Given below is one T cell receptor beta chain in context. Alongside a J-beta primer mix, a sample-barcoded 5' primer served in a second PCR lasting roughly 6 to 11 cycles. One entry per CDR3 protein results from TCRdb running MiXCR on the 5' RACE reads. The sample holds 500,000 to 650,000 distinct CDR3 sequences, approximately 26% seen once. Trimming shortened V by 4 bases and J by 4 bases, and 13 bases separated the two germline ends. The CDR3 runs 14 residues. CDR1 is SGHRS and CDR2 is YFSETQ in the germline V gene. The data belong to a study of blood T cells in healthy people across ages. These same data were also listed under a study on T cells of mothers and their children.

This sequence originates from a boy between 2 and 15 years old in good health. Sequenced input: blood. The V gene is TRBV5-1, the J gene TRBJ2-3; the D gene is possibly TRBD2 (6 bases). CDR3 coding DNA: TGCGCCAGCAGCCTATCTGGGAGGTCAGATACGCAGTATTTT. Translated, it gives CASSLSGRSDTQYF.